This T cell receptor beta chain was obtained from a study of blood T cell repertoires in COVID-19. Seattle-derived patients entered the study during active infection and were followed longitudinally. Sequencing was performed with immunoSEQ multiplex PCR; in TCRdb, only in-frame clones are kept and a portion is missing. The top ten hold 6% to 8% of the sample, which has fewer than 300,000 clones, 80% to 90% seen once. This CDR3 contains 16 residues. In germline, CDR1 is SGHTA, CDR2 FQGNSA. V lost 3 bases, J lost 1 base, and 7 bases stayed unmatched. Sequencing was carried out using peripheral blood. The clonotype comes from a woman aged 50 to 60 with COVID-19, enrolled during active disease. The chain employs TRBV7-2 and TRBJ1-2, with 8 bases identical to TRBD1. This CDR3 reads CASSLVGTGVNYGYTF. CDR3 nucleotide sequence: TGTGCCAGCAGCTTGGTCGGGACAGGCGTTAACTATGGCTACACCTTC.